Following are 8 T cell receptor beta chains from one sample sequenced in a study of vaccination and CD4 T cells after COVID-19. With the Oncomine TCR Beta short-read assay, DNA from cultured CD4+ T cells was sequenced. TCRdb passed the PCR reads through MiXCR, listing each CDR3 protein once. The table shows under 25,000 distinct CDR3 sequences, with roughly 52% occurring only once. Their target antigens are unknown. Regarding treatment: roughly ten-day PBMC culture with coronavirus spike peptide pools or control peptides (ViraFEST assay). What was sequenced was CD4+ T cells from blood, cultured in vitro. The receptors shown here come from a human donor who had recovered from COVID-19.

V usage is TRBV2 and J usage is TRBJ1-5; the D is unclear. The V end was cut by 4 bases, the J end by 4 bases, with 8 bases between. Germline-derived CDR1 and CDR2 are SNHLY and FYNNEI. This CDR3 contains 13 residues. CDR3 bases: TGTGCCAGCAGTGGTCCAAGGAATCAGCCCCAGCATTTT. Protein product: CASSGPRNQPQHF.

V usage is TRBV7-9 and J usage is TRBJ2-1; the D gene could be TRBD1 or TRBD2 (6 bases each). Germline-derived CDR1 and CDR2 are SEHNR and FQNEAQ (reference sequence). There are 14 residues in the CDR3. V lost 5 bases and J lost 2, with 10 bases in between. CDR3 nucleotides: TGTGCCAGCAGCCAACGGGGGCCCTACAATGAGCAGTTCTTC. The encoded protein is CASSQRGPYNEQFF.

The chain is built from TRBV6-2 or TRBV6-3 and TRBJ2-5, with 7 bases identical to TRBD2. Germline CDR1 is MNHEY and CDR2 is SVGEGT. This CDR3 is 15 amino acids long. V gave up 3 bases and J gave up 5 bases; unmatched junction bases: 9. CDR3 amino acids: CASSYPFAGEETQYF. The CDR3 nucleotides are TGTGCCAGCAGTTATCCCTTCGCGGGAGAGGAGACCCAGTACTTC.

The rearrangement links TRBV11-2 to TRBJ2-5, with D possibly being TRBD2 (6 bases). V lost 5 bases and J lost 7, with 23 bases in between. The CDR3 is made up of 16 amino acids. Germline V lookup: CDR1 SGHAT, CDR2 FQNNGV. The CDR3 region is CASSAQMDGGAATQYF. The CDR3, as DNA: TGTGCCAGCAGCGCGCAAATGGACGGAGGGGCGGCGACCCAGTACTTC.

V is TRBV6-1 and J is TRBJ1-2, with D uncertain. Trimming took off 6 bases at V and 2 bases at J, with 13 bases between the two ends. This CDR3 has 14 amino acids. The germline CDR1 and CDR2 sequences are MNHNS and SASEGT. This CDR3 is CASRRYDSNYGYTF. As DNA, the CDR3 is TGTGCCAGCAGACGGTATGATAGCAACTATGGCTACACCTTC.

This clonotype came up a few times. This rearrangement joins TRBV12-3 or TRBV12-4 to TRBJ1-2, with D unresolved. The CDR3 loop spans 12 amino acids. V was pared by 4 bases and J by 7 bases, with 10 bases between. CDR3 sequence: CASSSAVPGYTF. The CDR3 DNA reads TGTGCCAGCAGTTCGGCGGTACCTGGCTACACCTTC.

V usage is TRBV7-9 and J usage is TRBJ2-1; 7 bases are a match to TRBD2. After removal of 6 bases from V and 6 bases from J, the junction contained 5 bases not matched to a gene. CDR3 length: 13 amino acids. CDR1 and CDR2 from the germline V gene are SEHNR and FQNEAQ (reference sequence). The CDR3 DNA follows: TGTGCCAGCAGTTCAACTAGCGTCAATGAGCAGTTCTTC. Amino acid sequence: CASSSTSVNEQFF.

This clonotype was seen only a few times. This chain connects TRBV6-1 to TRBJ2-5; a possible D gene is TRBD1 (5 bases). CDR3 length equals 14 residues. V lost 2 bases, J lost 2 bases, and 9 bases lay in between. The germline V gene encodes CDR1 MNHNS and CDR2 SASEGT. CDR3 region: CASSEHAGQETQYF. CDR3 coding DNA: TGTGCCAGCAGTGAACACGCAGGGCAAGAGACCCAGTACTTC.